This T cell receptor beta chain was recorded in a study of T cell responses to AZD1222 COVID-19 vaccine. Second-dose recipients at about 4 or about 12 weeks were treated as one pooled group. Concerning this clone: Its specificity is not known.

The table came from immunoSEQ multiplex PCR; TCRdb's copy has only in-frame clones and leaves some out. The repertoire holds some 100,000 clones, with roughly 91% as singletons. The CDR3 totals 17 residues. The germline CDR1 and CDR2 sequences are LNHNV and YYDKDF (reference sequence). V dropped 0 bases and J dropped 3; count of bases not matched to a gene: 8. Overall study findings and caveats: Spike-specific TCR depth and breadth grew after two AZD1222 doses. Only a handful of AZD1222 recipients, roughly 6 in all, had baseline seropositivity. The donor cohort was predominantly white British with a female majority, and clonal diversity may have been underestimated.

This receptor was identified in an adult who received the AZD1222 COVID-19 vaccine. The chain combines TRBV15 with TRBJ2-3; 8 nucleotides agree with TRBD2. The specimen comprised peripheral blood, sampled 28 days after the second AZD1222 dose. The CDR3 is CATSRDLAGGSTDTQYF. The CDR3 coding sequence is TGTGCCACCAGCAGAGATCTGGCGGGAGGTAGTACAGATACGCAGTATTTT. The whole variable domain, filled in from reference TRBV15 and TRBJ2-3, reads DAMVIQNPRYQVTQFGKPVTLSCSQTLNHNVMYWYQQKSSQAPKLLFHYYDKDFNNEADTPDNFQSRRPNTSFCFLDIRSPGLGDTAMYLCATSRDLAGGSTDTQYFGPGTRLTVL.